This T cell receptor (beta chain) was obtained from a study of cytomegalovirus exposure and HLA in healthy donors. Broader study findings: In a later analysis, a missense DCLRE1C variant was linked to TCR beta V- and J-gene trimming.

The PCR had 60 Vbeta and 13 Jbeta primers. Profiling relied on immunoSEQ multiplex PCR, and the TCRdb table lists in-frame clones only, not all of them. The table has more than 200,000 clones, 70% to 80% seen once. Germline V gene data show CDR1 as SNHLY and CDR2 as FYNNEI. Trimming left V 1 base short and J 2 bases short, with 6 bases between. The CDR3 sequence is 13 residues long. This clone was recorded once. Its antigen is still unknown. Sequencing input: PBMCs. This sequence was found in a girl aged 2-10 years in good health and CMV-seronegative. This chain connects TRBV2 to TRBJ2-7; a possible D gene is TRBD1 (5 bases). The CDR3 sequence: CASSEGGPYEQYF. The DNA for the CDR3 is TGTGCCAGCAGTGAAGGGGGCCCCTACGAGCAGTACTTC. The full variable domain, its missing parts supplied by reference TRBV2 and TRBJ2-7, is EPEVTQTPSHQVTQMGQEVILRCVPISNHLYFYWYRQILGQKVEFLVSFYNNEISEKSEIFDDQFSVERPDGSNFTLKIRSTKLEDSAMYFCASSEGGPYEQYFGPGTRLTVT.